This T cell receptor (beta chain) stems from a study of patients and donors after allogeneic stem cell transplantation. Each CDR3 protein gets one entry after TCRdb re-called the RT-PCR reads with MiXCR. The data show fewer than 200,000 distinct CDR3 sequences, around 28% seen once. The sequence derives from a human donor who was either an allogeneic HSCT recipient or a stem cell or donor lymphocyte infusion donor (not recorded which). It is not recorded whose cells these are; they may come from a transplant donor. Sequencing was carried out using blood, either unsorted or a sorted T cell fraction (not recorded which).

DNA of the CDR3: TGTGCCAGCAGCTTTCTAGCGAACGAAGGGGATACGCAGTATTTT. This translates into CASSFLANEGDTQYF. This chain links TRBV7-2 with TRBJ2-3; D may be TRBD2 (6 bases). The CDR3 extends over 15 amino acids. Trimming removed 3 bases at V and 6 bases at J, with 16 bases between. From germline, CDR1 is SGHTA and CDR2 FQGNSA.